The rows below give T cell receptor beta chains drawn from one sample of a study of blood T cell repertoires in COVID-19. TCRdb's copy holds only in-frame clones and misses some; the assay was immunoSEQ multiplex PCR. Among a few hundred thousand clones, less than 90% were seen once, and the ten largest hold 4.5% to 5.5%. The sample was PBMCs or T cells enriched from blood (not recorded which). The origin of the receptors is a woman in her twenties or thirties who had been exposed to COVID-19. The conserved cysteine and the conserved F or W are not part of the CDR3 here. Fields, in order: J gene, V gene, CDR3 protein.

TRBJ2-3 TRBV11-2 ASSLHRLAGSTVTQY
TRBJ1-2 TRBV9 ASSASPPDRVTYGYT
TRBJ1-1 TRBV6-5 ASSYSGAAGTEAF
TRBJ1-1 TRBV29-1 SVVGVAGGDEAF
TRBJ2-2 TRBV2 ASKFSGVGTGELF
TRBJ2-1 TRBV3-1/TRBV3-2 ASGRGGHNEQF
TRBJ2-1 TRBV19 ASTNRRGHNEQF
TRBJ1-2 TRBV27 ASARTGKYGYT
TRBJ1-2 TRBV5-4 ASSLSQGGGYT
TRBJ1-2 TRBV14 ASSQGTGRINYGYT
TRBJ1-2 TRBV30 AWTLPGTGGYT
TRBJ1-3 TRBV5-1 ASSAGDSGNTIY
TRBJ2-2 TRBV11-2 ASSLTGPNTGELF
TRBJ2-1 TRBV10-3 AISEVGQGNYNEQF
TRBJ2-3 TRBV12-5 ASGLGQGGGTDTQY